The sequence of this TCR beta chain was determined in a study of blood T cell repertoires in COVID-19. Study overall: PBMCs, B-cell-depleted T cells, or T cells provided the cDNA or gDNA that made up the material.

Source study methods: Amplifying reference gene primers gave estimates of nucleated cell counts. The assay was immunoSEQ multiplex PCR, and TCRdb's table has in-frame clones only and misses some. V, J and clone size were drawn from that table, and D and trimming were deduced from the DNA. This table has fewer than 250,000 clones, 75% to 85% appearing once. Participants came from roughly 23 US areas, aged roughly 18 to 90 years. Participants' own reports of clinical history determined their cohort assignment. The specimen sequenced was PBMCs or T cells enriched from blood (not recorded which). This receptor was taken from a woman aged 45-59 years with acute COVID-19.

The DNA for the CDR3 is TGTGCCAGCACGATTAAAGAGGCAGTTACCTACGAGCAGTACTTC. Protein: CASTIKEAVTYEQYF. The chain recombines TRBV2 with TRBJ2-7; D unresolved. Germline V CDR1 and CDR2: SNHLY, FYNNEI. CDR3 length: 15 amino acids. The V gene lost 7 bases and the J gene lost 2 bases, with 18 bases spanning the gap.